This T cell receptor beta chain was identified in a study of T cells in localized non-small cell lung cancer. Findings and limits, study-wide: Overall survival was longer when the density of T cells in the blood was higher.

A word on this clone: The antigen remains unidentified.

TCRdb keeps only in-frame clones here, not all; method: immunoSEQ multiplex PCR. The sample comprises 30,000 to 35,000 clones, 80% to 95% of which are singletons, and about 10% rests with the top ten. The length of the CDR3 is 12 residues. V lost 7 bases to trimming and J lost 9 bases, with 13 bases between them. Germline V gene lookup returns CDR1 SNHLY and CDR2 FYNNEI. Material: peripheral blood mononuclear cells, obtained before any cancer treatment. The V call is TRBV2, the J call TRBJ2-1; maybe TRBD1 (5 bases). The TCR sequence derives from a female donor over 55 with stage II lung adenocarcinoma. The CDR3, as DNA: TGTGCCAGCAAACCAGGGTACGGTGAGCAGTTCTTC. Its protein is CASKPGYGEQFF.